This T cell receptor beta chain was profiled in a study of cytomegalovirus exposure and HLA in healthy donors. V lost 5 bases, J lost 4 bases, and 5 bases stayed unmatched. Germline-derived CDR1 and CDR2 are SGHTA and FQGNSA. This CDR3 has 15 amino acids. General study results and limits: Altogether, 160 or so TCR beta chains were recorded as cytomegalovirus-associated.

The PCR used 60 Vbeta and 13 Jbeta primers. Produced via immunoSEQ multiplex PCR; TCRdb's table is partial and in-frame only. The profile shows 130,000 to 150,000 clones, approximately 80% of them singletons. Comment on this clone: The antigen remains undetermined.

The specimen was PBMCs. The sequence came from a male donor in good health and CMV-seronegative. The rearrangement links TRBV7-2 to TRBJ2-1; TRBD2 matches at 10 bases. CDR3 amino acids: CASSAETSGYNEQFF. The CDR3 bases are TGTGCCAGCAGCGCAGAGACTAGCGGGTACAATGAGCAGTTCTTC.